The clone carrying this TCR beta chain was observed a handful of times. What it recognizes is unknown. This sample is part of a study of vaccination and CD4 T cells after COVID-19. Study-level background: The authors gave control cultures a CEFX pool, an HIV-1 Nef pool, or no peptide.

Sequencing of the DNA from cultured CD4+ T cells was carried out with the Oncomine TCR Beta short-read assay. Someone extracted genomic DNA from cultured CD4+ T cells. TCRdb recomputed calls from the PCR reads with MiXCR, one row per CDR3 protein. The table has 8,500 to 13,000 distinct CDR3 sequences, about 27% seen once. Germline CDR1 and CDR2: DFQATT and SNEGSKA (reference sequence). The V gene end was trimmed by 7 bases and the J gene end by 1 base; junction bases not matched to a gene: 5. This CDR3 has 13 amino acids. Documented treatment: roughly ten-day PBMC culture with coronavirus spike peptide pools or control peptides (ViraFEST assay). The unexposed donor's CD4+ T cells were collected before the COVID-19 pandemic (2011-2018). T cells were expanded with peptide pools, and expanded clonotypes were identified by TCR sequencing.

The chain carries TRBV20-1 and TRBJ2-3; 7 nucleotides match TRBD1. This clonotype was sampled from a human donor in good health. The source material was CD4+ T cells from blood, cultured in vitro. The DNA of the CDR3 is TGCAGTGTATGGGACAGAGGCACAGATACGCAGTATTTT. It encodes CSVWDRGTDTQYF.